A single T cell receptor (beta chain) is shown here with its context. This sample was included in a study of cytomegalovirus exposure and HLA in healthy donors. Despite likely unrecorded immune exposures, the donors were nominally healthy at the time of sampling. This PCR relied on a set of 60 Vbeta primers and 13 Jbeta primers. Repertoires were generated with immunoSEQ multiplex PCR, while TCRdb's copy carries only in-frame clones and drops some. The sample yields 140,000 to 150,000 clones, 78% seen once. The CDR3 is 15 amino acids. The V segment lost 5 bases and the J segment 3 bases; nucleotides outside the gene matches: 8. The germline V gene has CDR1 MDHEN and CDR2 SYDVKM.

The chain links TRBV28 to TRBJ2-3; 7 bases agree with TRBD2. The receptor's source is a female donor in good health and CMV-seronegative. The material sequenced was PBMCs. DNA of the CDR3: TGTGCCAGCAGTAACGGACTAGGAAGAACAGATACGCAGTATTTT. It yields the protein CASSNGLGRTDTQYF.